A selection of T cell receptor beta chains follows, all from one sample in a study of identical twins. TCRdb fed the 5' RACE reads into MiXCR, producing one record per CDR3 protein. The repertoire holds roughly 1.6 million distinct CDR3 sequences, with about 31% as singletons. Material: cord blood. These receptor sequences come from a newborn girl in good health. Each CDR3 is given with its conserved first and last residue. Fields, in order: CDR3 DNA, CDR3 protein, V gene, D gene, J gene, clone size. The D gene is left open where the match is weak. Part of the rows lack a size; the others show once, few, many or a class for expanded clones.

TGTGCCACCAGCAGAGTTGGGGCCGCGAGGGAACTGTTTTTT CATSRVGAARELFF TRBV15 - TRBJ1-4 few
TGTGCCAGCAGCCAAGGCATATTGGGTGAGCAGTTCTTC CASSQGILGEQFF TRBV4-2 - TRBJ2-1 few
TGTGCCAGCAGCCAAGATTATCCAAGCACAGATACGCAGTATTTT CASSQDYPSTDTQYF TRBV4-2 - TRBJ2-3 -
TGTGCCAGCAGCTTGTTGGTGGGACTAGCAAGTAATGAGCAGTTCTTC CASSLLVGLASNEQFF TRBV5-6 TRBD2 TRBJ2-1 -
TGTGCCAGCAGTTTGGGTTTTCCTAGCGGGGGGCGTGATACGCAGTATTTT CASSLGFPSGGRDTQYF TRBV12-3/TRBV12-4 TRBD2 TRBJ2-3 -
TGTGCCAGCAGCCCATACCAGCCGGGACTGGGCAATCAGCCCCAGCATTTT CASSPYQPGLGNQPQHF TRBV7-9 - TRBJ1-5 -
TGTGCCAGCAGTTTGGGGGGTTCCCGACTACGAGCGCAGTACTTC CASSLGGSRLRAQYF TRBV28 - TRBJ2-7 few
TGCAGTGCTAGAGATCCAGAAATCTACGAGCAGTACTTC CSARDPEIYEQYF TRBV20-1 - TRBJ2-7 -
TGTGCCAGTAGTGGTAATAAGGGGCTTTACAATGAGCAGTTCTTC CASSGNKGLYNEQFF TRBV19 - TRBJ2-1 -
TGTGCCAGCAGCCACGGGTTGAACACTGAAGCTTTCTTT CASSHGLNTEAFF TRBV11-2 - TRBJ1-1 few
TGCAGTGCTAAGGGGACGAGCTCCTACAATGAGCAGTTCTTC CSAKGTSSYNEQFF TRBV20-1 - TRBJ2-1 -
TGTGCCACCAGTGATTGGACTAGCGGGTACCAAGAGACCCAGTACTTC CATSDWTSGYQETQYF TRBV24-1 TRBD2 TRBJ2-5 few
TGTGCCAGCAGCCAACTCTCGGAGGGACACAGCACAGATACGCAGTATTTT CASSQLSEGHSTDTQYF TRBV4-2 - TRBJ2-3 -
TGTGCCAGCAGCACCCAAGGGACAGGGGGTGCAGAAGCTTTCTTT CASSTQGTGGAEAFF TRBV11-2 TRBD1 TRBJ1-1 -
TGTGCCAGCAGTGGAGACAGGGGAAACACAGATACGCAGTATTTT CASSGDRGNTDTQYF TRBV6-1 TRBD1 TRBJ2-3 -
TGTGCCACCAGCGGGGGGACTAGCGAAGAGACCCAGTACTTC CATSGGTSEETQYF TRBV15 TRBD2 TRBJ2-5 -
TGTGCCTGGAGTGAAAAGGCAGGGTGGTTGAAGACCCAGTACTTC CAWSEKAGWLKTQYF TRBV30 - TRBJ2-5 -
TGTGCCAGCGGTATTACAGGCTTCCTAAACATTCAGTACTTC CASGITGFLNIQYF TRBV7-2 - TRBJ2-4 few
TGCAGTGCTAGAGGCATCCCCTACGAGCAGTACTTC CSARGIPYEQYF TRBV20-1 - TRBJ2-7 -
TGTGCCAGCAGTTTATACCAAGCGGGAGAGGCGGACGAGCAGTACTTC CASSLYQAGEADEQYF TRBV12-3/TRBV12-4 TRBD2 TRBJ2-7 -
TGCGCCAGCAGCTACAGGTTTCAACAGCCCCAGCATTTT CASSYRFQQPQHF TRBV4-1 - TRBJ1-5 few
TGTGCCAGCAGCCCTACTAGCGGGAGGGTGGAAGATACGCAGTATTTT CASSPTSGRVEDTQYF TRBV4-2 TRBD2 TRBJ2-3 -
TGTGCCAGCAGCCCCCGGACAGACCGGCCTTCCTATGGCTACACCTTC CASSPRTDRPSYGYTF TRBV7-9 - TRBJ1-2 few
TGCAGTGCTAACCGGGGTCATGGCTACACCTTC CSANRGHGYTF TRBV20-1 - TRBJ1-2 -
TGTGCCAGCAGTTCTGGACGGGCCTATGGCTACACCTTC CASSSGRAYGYTF TRBV27 - TRBJ1-2 many
TGTGCCACCAGCAGACAGGGGGCCTATGGCTACACCTTC CATSRQGAYGYTF TRBV15 TRBD1 TRBJ1-2 -
TGTGCCAGCAGTACCCAGGGGAAATCTGAAGCTTTCTTT CASSTQGKSEAFF TRBV2 - TRBJ1-1 -
TGTGCCAGCAGTTTAACGGCTTTGGGGAGCGCCGAGCAGTACTTC CASSLTALGSAEQYF TRBV27 - TRBJ2-7 few
TGCGCCAGCAGCCAAGGTCCGGGATCTGGAAACACCATATATTTT CASSQGPGSGNTIYF TRBV4-1 - TRBJ1-3 -
TGTGCCAGCAGCTTAGAGGGCCGGCCCTCCTACGAGCAGTACTTC CASSLEGRPSYEQYF TRBV7-2 - TRBJ2-7 -
TGCAGCGTCGTTACTAGCGGGGGGGGATACGAGCAGTACTTC CSVVTSGGGYEQYF TRBV29-1 TRBD2 TRBJ2-7 -
TGTGCCAGCAGTTTATTTGGTCCGCGACTAGCGGATACAAACCTATACAATGAGCAGTTCTTC CASSLFGPRLADTNLYNEQFF TRBV28 TRBD2 TRBJ2-1 -
TGTGCCAGCAGACATCGACTAGCGGGGGGGAGCGAGACCCAGTACTTC CASRHRLAGGSETQYF TRBV2 TRBD2 TRBJ2-5 few
TGTGCCAGTACTGAGTTGGGGGTTGAGAAGACCCAGTACTTC CASTELGVEKTQYF TRBV7-9 - TRBJ2-5 few